Below, 12 T cell receptor beta chains from the same sample are listed, as sequenced in a study of shared clonotypes between healthy human individuals. TCRdb's table, derived via immunoSEQ multiplex PCR, lists solely in-frame clones and lacks some. Seen here are around 2,000,000 clones, approximately 95% observed once, and the top ten hold under 0.15%. Sequences were obtained from naive CD4+ T cells sorted from blood. The subset is: CD45RA+ positively selected. The receptor source for this set is a man aged 18 to 30 in good health.

This clone was recorded a few times. The rearrangement links TRBV4-1 to TRBJ2-7; weak D call: TRBD2 (7 bases). The CDR3 loop spans 15 amino acids. Trimming pared 0 bases from V and 0 bases from J, leaving 9 bases between. Germline assignment: CDR1 MGHRA and CDR2 YSYEKL. CDR3 region: CASSQERGPSYEQYF. The CDR3 DNA follows: TGCGCCAGCAGCCAAGAGCGGGGGCCCTCCTACGAGCAGTACTTC.

This chain joins TRBV9 and TRBJ2-5, with 9 positions matching TRBD1. Trimming cost V 0 bases and J 1 base; bases outside gene matches: 1. The CDR3 loop spans 15 amino acids. CDR1 SGDLS and CDR2 YYNGEE come from the germline V gene. The CDR3 loop is CASSVGTGVQETQYF. The CDR3 coding sequence is TGTGCCAGCAGCGTAGGGACAGGGGTCCAAGAGACCCAGTACTTC.

The chain is built from TRBV11-2 and TRBJ2-7, with 7 bases aligning to TRBD2. J lost 0 bases, V lost 4 bases, and 6 bases had no gene match. CDR1 is SGHAT and CDR2 is FQNNGV in the germline V gene. The CDR3 is 15 residues long. As DNA, the CDR3 is TGTGCCAGCAGCTGGGGGACGGGGGGCTCCTACGAGCAGTACTTC. This codes for CASSWGTGGSYEQYF.

The chain joins TRBV21-1 to TRBJ2-7. TRBV21-1 is termed a pseudogene. The CDR3 is made up of 15 amino acids. This chain's CDR3 is CASSKKWDGTYEQYF. The CDR3 DNA follows: TGTGCCAGCAGCAAAAAGTGGGACGGAACCTACGAGCAGTACTTC.

The rearrangement joins TRBV5-6 to TRBJ2-3; weak D call: TRBD2 (5 bases). Germline CDR1 SGHDT, CDR2 YYEEEE. This CDR3 has 16 residues. Deletions cut 0 bases from V and 3 bases from J, with 14 bases between. The chain's CDR3 is CASSLGTGSMTDTQYF. In DNA, the CDR3 is TGTGCCAGCAGCTTGGGGACGGGGAGCATGACAGATACGCAGTATTTT.

The chain combines TRBV28 with TRBJ2-7, with TRBD1 matching over 7 bases. CDR1 is MDHEN and CDR2 is SYDVKM in the germline V gene. Unmatched junction bases numbered 10, after V lost 4 bases and J lost 4 bases. The CDR3 has 15 residues. The CDR3 spells CASSSPSGQQYEQYF. The DNA of the CDR3 is TGTGCCAGCAGTTCGCCATCGGGACAGCAGTACGAGCAGTACTTC. Supplemented by reference TRBV28 and TRBJ2-7, the full variable domain reads DVKVTQSSRYLVKRTGEKVFLECVQDMDHENMFWYRQDPGLGLRLIYFSYDVKMKEKGDIPEGYSVSREKKERFSLILESASTNQTSMYLCASSSPSGQQYEQYFGPGTRLTVT.

This clone was seen once. This chain joins TRBV4-1 and TRBJ1-4, with a weak D call TRBD1 (5 bases). The CDR3 is made up of 16 amino acids. From germline, CDR1 is MGHRA and CDR2 YSYEKL. The V end was cut by 4 bases, the J end by 8 bases, with 20 bases between. The CDR3 loop is CASSLYYRDLPEKLFF. The DNA for the CDR3 is TGCGCCAGCAGCCTTTACTACCGGGACCTCCCCGAAAAACTGTTTTTT.

Turning to this clone: The junction departs from the called germline gene at one end, perhaps through a read error. The chain couples TRBV6-1 to TRBJ1-5; no reliable D call. CDR3 length equals 15 residues. Germline loops: CDR1 MNHNS, CDR2 SASEGT. The CDR3 spells CASTEVITLNQPQHF. In DNA form, the CDR3 reads TGTGCCAGCACTGAAGTTATTACACTCAATCAGCCCCAGCATTTT.

The V call is TRBV28, the J call TRBJ1-2, with 7 bases lining up with TRBD1. J gave up 3 bases and V 11 bases, and 12 bases lay outside the gene matches. The CDR3 is made up of 14 amino acids. CDR1 and CDR2 from the germline V gene are MDHEN and SYDVKM. For the CDR3, the DNA is TGTGCCGGGGCGAGGGGGCTAATGGACTATGGCTACACCTTC. Encoded protein: CAGARGLMDYGYTF.

Regarding this clone: This CDR3 is also generated by other DNA sequences in the sample. This chain uses TRBV30 with TRBJ2-1; possible D gene TRBD2, 5 bases. The CDR3 runs to 11 residues. Per germline, CDR1 GTSNPN and CDR2 SVGIG (reference sequence). Trimming left V 4 bases short and J 10 bases short, with 11 bases between. The CDR3 region has the DNA TGTGCCTGGACCTCGGGCGGGGAGCAGTTCTTC. It codes for CAWTSGGEQFF.

The chain links TRBV2 to TRBJ2-2, with D perhaps matching TRBD2 (5 bases). The CDR3 is 17 residues long. V was trimmed by 5 bases and J by 2 bases, leaving 18 bases between them. CDR1 is SNHLY and CDR2 is FYNNEI in the germline V gene. The CDR3 DNA sequence: TGTGCCAGCAGTAGGAGGTTAACCGAAATAAACACCGGGGAGCTGTTTTTT. Translation: CASSRRLTEINTGELFF. The full variable domain, its missing parts supplied by reference TRBV2 and TRBJ2-2, is EPEVTQTPSHQVTQMGQEVILRCVPISNHLYFYWYRQILGQKVEFLVSFYNNEISEKSEIFDDQFSVERPDGSNFTLKIRSTKLEDSAMYFCASSRRLTEINTGELFFGEGSRLTVL.

V is TRBV6-1 and J is TRBJ2-7; the D gene is possibly TRBD1 (5 bases). CDR3 size: 14 residues. Germline V gene lookup returns CDR1 MNHNS and CDR2 SASEGT. Trimming cost V 9 bases and J 0 bases, with 15 bases left between them. The CDR3 coding sequence is TGTGCCAGTTCAGGGAAGGGGTTCTCCTACGAGCAGTACTTC. Protein product: CASSGKGFSYEQYF.